Described below is a single T cell receptor beta chain sequence and its context. Antigen: not known. The CDR3 is 14 residues long. Trimming removed 0 bases at V and 0 bases at J, with 6 bases between. Looked up from germline, CDR1 is SGDLS and CDR2 is YYNGEE. Clones were sequenced by immunoSEQ multiplex PCR, and TCRdb holds only the in-frame ones, with some missing. The sample carries some 96,000 clones, 85% to 95% recorded once. These data belong to a study of PD-1 blockade in classical Hodgkin lymphoma. Study summary: Patients were dosed intravenously with nivolumab at 3 mg/kg every 2 weeks. Findings of the study overall: Anyone who began nivolumab under 1 year after ASCT was excluded. Whereas CD4+ TCR diversity had risen significantly by C4D1, CD8+ TCR diversity had not. Complete responders entered with baseline diversity on par with newly diagnosed patients, the results showed.

Time point here: cycle 4 day 1 (C4D1), after 5 to 7 weeks of nivolumab. All trial patients relapsed after autologous stem cell transplantation. The sequence was obtained from a human donor with classical Hodgkin lymphoma. This chain links TRBV9 with TRBJ1-1; D gene unclear. Here the sequenced sample was peripheral blood mononuclear cells (PBMCs), taken before the fourth cycle of nivolumab. CDR3 region: CASSVESMNTEAFF. CDR3 DNA sequence: TGTGCCAGCAGCGTAGAATCGATGAACACTGAAGCTTTCTTT.